These 27 T cell receptor beta chains came from one sample sequenced in a study of T-cell reconstitution after alpha-beta-depleted transplantation in children. For TCRbeta, the library was prepared with unique molecular identifiers. TCRdb re-called the PCR reads with MiXCR, one entry per CDR3 protein. The sample holds 400,000 to 450,000 distinct CDR3 sequences, 43% seen once. This sample comprised PBMCs, obtained before TCRalphabeta/CD19-depleted stem cell transplant. These TCRs come from a girl aged 2 to 9 with aplastic anemia, due to receive a stem cell transplant.

This clonotype was picked up many times. The chain has TRBV12-3 or TRBV12-4 and TRBJ2-7, with 11 positions matching TRBD1. V shed 5 bases, J shed 5 bases, and the junction held 8 bases outside the gene matches. CDR3 length: 15 amino acids. This CDR3 is CASSPRDRGSHEQYF. Written as DNA, the CDR3 is TGTGCCAGCAGTCCCCGGGACAGGGGGTCCCACGAGCAGTACTTC.

The chain links TRBV30 to TRBJ1-3, with D tentatively TRBD1 (5 bases). V was cut by 0 bases and J by 1 base, with 13 bases left in between. The germline gives CDR1 GTSNPN, CDR2 SVGIG (reference sequence). The CDR3 totals 16 residues. The DNA for the CDR3 is TGTGCCTGGAGTGTTGGAGGGGTGGCGTCTGGAAACACCATATATTTT. Translation: CAWSVGGVASGNTIYF.

The DNA for the CDR3 is TGCAGCGGCGGACTAGTTGCCAATGAGCAGTTCTTC. As protein: CSGGLVANEQFF. The rearrangement joins TRBV29-1 to TRBJ2-1; 7 positions match TRBD2. With V trimmed by 7 bases and J by 6 bases, 6 bases remained unmatched. Germline values: CDR1 SQVTM, CDR2 ANQGSEA. The CDR3 length is 12 residues.

The V call is TRBV25-1, the J call TRBJ1-3, with D hard to call. The V end lost 6 bases, the J end lost 3 bases, and 3 bases lay between the germline ends. Germline lookup yields CDR1 MGHDK and CDR2 SYGVNS. This CDR3 has 11 amino acids. CDR3 sequence (DNA): TGTGCCAGCAGACTTGGAAACACCATATATTTT. Its translation: CASRLGNTIYF.

Points on this clonotype: A read error is possible here, since a much larger clone lies one base away. V usage is TRBV5-1 and J usage is TRBJ2-2; D unresolved. The ends were cut back, 0 bases at V and 4 bases at J, with 10 bases in the middle. Germline CDR1 SGHRS, CDR2 YFSETQ. The CDR3 loop spans 15 amino acids. CDR3 coding DNA: TGCGCCAGCAGCTTGGCCAGGCCAGGCACCGGGGAGCTGTTTTTT. Translating it yields CASSLARPGTGELFF.

Here the CDR3 reads CSVDGGGDTQYF. Here the CDR3 DNA reads TGCAGCGTTGACGGGGGGGGAGATACGCAGTATTTT. The V and J genes are TRBV29-1 and TRBJ2-3, with 8 bases that match TRBD2. CDR1 and CDR2 (germline): SQVTM, ANQGSEA. J was trimmed by 5 bases and V by 3 bases; bases with no gene match: 1. This CDR3 is 12 amino acids long.

A few counts support this clonotype. The rearrangement uses TRBV30 and TRBJ2-7, with 14 bases fitting TRBD2. This CDR3 has 14 residues. From germline, CDR1 is GTSNPN and CDR2 SVGIG (reference sequence). Trimming cost V 4 bases and J 5 bases; bases outside gene matches: 4. The chain's CDR3 is CAWIGLAGGHEQYF. The CDR3 DNA is TGTGCCTGGATAGGACTAGCGGGAGGCCACGAGCAGTACTTC.

The chain combines TRBV11-3 with TRBJ2-3; D is unresolved. With 6 bases removed from V and 2 bases from J, the gap between germline ends came to 9 bases. CDR3 length: 13 residues. Germline V lookup: CDR1 SGHNT, CDR2 YENEEA. This chain's CDR3 is CASRKDPTDTQYF. The CDR3 nucleotides are TGTGCCAGCAGAAAGGACCCCACAGATACGCAGTATTTT.

The chain employs TRBV5-1 and TRBJ2-7, with D perhaps being TRBD1 or TRBD2 (5 bases each). V was shortened by 3 bases and J by 2 bases, with 21 bases between the two germline ends. The CDR3 length is 17 residues. The germline gives CDR1 SGHRS, CDR2 YFSETQ. Here the CDR3 reads CASSSYLRDPGAYEQYF. The DNA for the CDR3 is TGCGCCAGCAGCTCTTACCTCCGGGACCCCGGCGCCTACGAGCAGTACTTC.

The chain couples TRBV6-5 to TRBJ2-3; D not resolved. CDR3 length: 17 amino acids. V dropped 2 bases and J dropped 0 bases, with 15 bases sitting between them. Germline CDR1 reads MNHEY; CDR2 reads SVGAGI. CDR3 DNA sequence: TGTGCCAGCAGTTACGATATTGGCGGAATGAGCACAGATACGCAGTATTTT. This gives the protein CASSYDIGGMSTDTQYF.

This clonotype was counted ten times or more. This chain links TRBV12-3 or TRBV12-4 with TRBJ2-7; tentative D call: TRBD1 (5 bases). V was clipped by 1 base and J by 3 bases, with 10 bases between them. This CDR3 contains 14 residues. CDR3 DNA: TGTGCCAGCAGTTTAGTAGGCAGGGACTACGAGCAGTACTTC. It yields the protein CASSLVGRDYEQYF.

This clonotype was counted at least ten times. V gene TRBV20-1 combines with J gene TRBJ2-5, with D possibly matching TRBD2 (6 bases). Trimming left V 2 bases short and J 0 bases short, with 19 bases between. The length of the CDR3 is 17 residues. Germline V lookup: CDR1 DFQATT, CDR2 SNEGSKA (reference sequence). Here the CDR3 reads CSARSATGEAYQETQYF. The CDR3, as DNA: TGCAGTGCTAGATCGGCGACGGGGGAGGCCTACCAAGAGACCCAGTACTTC.

The genes are TRBV29-1 and TRBJ1-1; D gene uncertain. V lost 2 bases and J lost 5, with 9 bases in between. The V gene's germline CDR1 is SQVTM and CDR2 ANQGSEA. The CDR3 runs 12 residues. DNA for the CDR3: TGCAGCGTTGAAATGGGGAGGACTGAAGCTTTCTTT. Encoded protein: CSVEMGRTEAFF.

The V call is TRBV7-9, the J call TRBJ2-7; 8 bases fit TRBD1. CDR1 is SEHNR, CDR2 FQNEAQ, per germline (reference sequence). V was clipped by 7 bases and J by 3 bases; unmatched bases: 14. CDR3 length: 16 amino acids. CDR3 sequence: CASNQLGAGGSYEQYF. CDR3 in DNA: TGTGCCAGCAACCAACTGGGTGCAGGGGGCAGCTACGAGCAGTACTTC.

This rearrangement joins TRBV5-1 to TRBJ2-3, with D perhaps matching TRBD2 (5 bases). V shed 2 bases and J shed 1 base, with 11 bases lying between them. Germline V lookup: CDR1 SGHRS, CDR2 YFSETQ. The CDR3 consists of 15 residues. CDR3 DNA: TGCGCCAGCAGCTTCGGGATTGGGGGCACAGATACGCAGTATTTT. Amino acid sequence: CASSFGIGGTDTQYF.

The chain couples TRBV6-2 or TRBV6-3 to TRBJ2-2; 9 nucleotides agree with TRBD2. Unmatched junction bases numbered 15, after V lost 0 bases and J lost 4 bases. This CDR3 has 20 amino acids. CDR1 is MNHEY, CDR2 SVGEGT, per germline. The CDR3 DNA reads TGTGCCAGCAGTTACTCGGGAGGTGGAGGTAGCGGGAGATCCACCGGGGAGCTGTTTTTT. This gives the protein CASSYSGGGGSGRSTGELFF.

CDR3 in amino acids: CSVDWRDYGYTF. The CDR3 DNA sequence: TGCAGCGTTGACTGGAGGGACTATGGCTACACCTTC. The genes are TRBV29-1 and TRBJ1-2, with D unclear. CDR1 and CDR2 from the germline V gene are SQVTM and ANQGSEA. The V end lost 3 bases, the J end lost 3 bases, and 8 bases lay between the germline ends. The CDR3 totals 12 residues.

The chain uses TRBV20-1 and TRBJ2-3; D might be TRBD1 or TRBD2, each matching 5 bases. This CDR3 contains 13 residues. The V and J ends lost 6 bases and 4 bases respectively, with 14 bases between them. The germline gives CDR1 DFQATT, CDR2 SNEGSKA (reference sequence). This chain's CDR3 is CSAARVGADTQYF. The CDR3 DNA reads as TGCAGTGCGGCAAGGGTGGGGGCAGATACGCAGTATTTT.

CDR3 sequence (DNA): TGCGCCAGCAGCTTGGATCCGGGGGTGGGAAACACCATATATTTT. This gives the protein CASSLDPGVGNTIYF. The genes are TRBV5-1 and TRBJ1-3; a possible D gene is TRBD1 (5 bases). The CDR3 is 15 amino acids. The V end lost 0 bases, the J end lost 4 bases, and 11 bases lay between the germline ends. Germline V gene data show CDR1 as SGHRS and CDR2 as YFSETQ. The entire variable domain, with the rest obtained from reference TRBV5-1 and TRBJ1-3, is as follows: KAGVTQTPRYLIKTRGQQVTLSCSPISGHRSVSWYQQTPGQGLQFLFEYFSETQRNKGNFPGRFSGRQFSNSRSEMNVSTLELGDSALYLCASSLDPGVGNTIYFGEGSWLTVV.

This clonotype was counted only a few times. This rearrangement joins TRBV4-2 to TRBJ2-3, with 10 bases matching TRBD2. This CDR3 has 18 amino acids. V trimming: 4 bases; J trimming: 4 bases; junction bases outside the gene matches: 14. The V gene's germline CDR1 is LGHNA and CDR2 YNFKEQ. As DNA, the CDR3 is TGTGCCAGCAGCCGGCAAGCGACTAGCGGGTCAGGGGCAGATACGCAGTATTTT. It specifies CASSRQATSGSGADTQYF.

V and J are TRBV5-5 and TRBJ2-3; D ambiguous. V shed 2 bases and J shed 2 bases, with 12 bases lying between them. This CDR3 contains 15 residues. The germline V gene has CDR1 SGHKS and CDR2 YYEKEE (reference sequence). CDR3 loop: CASSLISQLTDTQYF. The CDR3 DNA follows: TGTGCCAGCAGCTTAATTTCACAGCTCACAGATACGCAGTATTTT.

V usage is TRBV20-1 and J usage is TRBJ2-5; TRBD2 aligns across 9 bases. Germline CDR1 is DFQATT and CDR2 is SNEGSKA (reference sequence). The CDR3 contains 17 residues. Trimming at V came to 1 base and at J to 2 bases, leaving 11 bases not matched to a gene. CDR3: CSARGLAATLRQETQYF. The CDR3 region has the DNA TGCAGTGCTAGAGGACTAGCGGCCACCCTCAGGCAAGAGACCCAGTACTTC.

This chain links TRBV12-3 or TRBV12-4 with TRBJ1-2; no firm D call. This CDR3 has 14 amino acids. V was cut by 1 base and J by 2 bases, with 8 bases left in between. CDR3 in amino acids: CASSLVGRNYGYTF. The CDR3 DNA is TGTGCCAGCAGTTTAGTCGGTCGGAACTATGGCTACACCTTC.

This chain joins TRBV5-1 and TRBJ2-7; no reliable D call. V shed 4 bases and J shed 0 bases, with 20 bases lying between them. Looked up from germline, CDR1 is SGHRS and CDR2 is YFSETQ. This CDR3 is 17 amino acids long. The CDR3 region has the DNA TGCGCCAGCAGCCCGGAACGTAGACAACCAGGCTCCTACGAGCAGTACTTC. This gives the protein CASSPERRQPGSYEQYF.

This clonotype was observed many times. The rearrangement uses TRBV15 and TRBJ1-2; D is unclear. Germline lookup yields CDR1 LNHNV and CDR2 YYDKDF (reference sequence). The CDR3 loop spans 17 amino acids. Trimming shortened V by 0 bases and J by 3 bases, and 17 bases separated the two germline ends. CDR3 protein: CATSRDLYPSRDYGYTF. DNA for the CDR3: TGTGCCACCAGCAGAGATCTTTACCCATCTCGGGACTATGGCTACACCTTC.

The chain recombines TRBV28 with TRBJ1-1; D call uncertain. Trimming took 4 bases from V and 1 from J, leaving 10 bases between them. CDR1 is MDHEN, CDR2 SYDVKM, per germline. This CDR3 is 14 amino acids long. The CDR3 loop is CASSWEPRNTEAFF. CDR3 nucleotide sequence: TGTGCCAGCAGTTGGGAACCTAGGAACACTGAAGCTTTCTTT. Full variable domain (outside the CDR3, taken from reference TRBV28 and TRBJ1-1): DVKVTQSSRYLVKRTGEKVFLECVQDMDHENMFWYRQDPGLGLRLIYFSYDVKMKEKGDIPEGYSVSREKKERFSLILESASTNQTSMYLCASSWEPRNTEAFFGQGTRLTVV.

There are many counts of this clonotype. The chain joins TRBV29-1 to TRBJ2-2, with 7 bases lining up with TRBD1. V trimming: 6 bases; J trimming: 7 bases; junction bases outside the gene matches: 11. There are 14 residues in the CDR3. Germline CDR1 and CDR2: SQVTM and ANQGSEA. DNA of the CDR3: TGCAGCGTCGGCGAGACACAGGGGCACGGGGAGCTGTTTTTT. Translated, it gives CSVGETQGHGELFF.